This TCR beta chain comes out of a study of blood T cell repertoires in COVID-19. Source study methods: Amplification with reference gene primers provided the estimates of nucleated cell counts. The data were produced by immunoSEQ multiplex PCR, yet TCRdb's version contains in-frame clones alone and is incomplete. V, J and clone size derive from that table, while D and trimming were established from the DNA sequence. The table includes about 160,000 clones, 92% detected once. Deletions cut 5 bases from V and 3 bases from J, with 11 bases between. The CDR3 is 14 residues long. This chain connects TRBV23-1 to TRBJ1-5; D call uncertain. TRBV23-1 is flagged as an ORF with uncertain function. The sequenced material came from peripheral blood. This clonotype was sampled from a man aged 30 to 45 with COVID-19, enrolled during active disease. This CDR3 is CASSSVQPNQPQHF. CDR3 nucleotide sequence: TGCGCCAGCAGTTCAGTACAGCCCAATCAGCCCCAGCATTTT.